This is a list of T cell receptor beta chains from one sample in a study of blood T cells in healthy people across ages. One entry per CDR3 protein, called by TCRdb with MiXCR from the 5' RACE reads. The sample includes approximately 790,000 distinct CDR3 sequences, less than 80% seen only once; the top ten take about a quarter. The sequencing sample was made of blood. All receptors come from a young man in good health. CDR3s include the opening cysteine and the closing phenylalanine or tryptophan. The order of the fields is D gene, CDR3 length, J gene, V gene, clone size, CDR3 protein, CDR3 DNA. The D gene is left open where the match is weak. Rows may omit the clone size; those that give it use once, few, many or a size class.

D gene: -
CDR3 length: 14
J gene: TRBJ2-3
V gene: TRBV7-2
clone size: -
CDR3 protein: CASSLPGRVDTQYF
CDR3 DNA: TGTGCCAGCAGCTTACCAGGGCGGGTCGATACGCAGTATTTT

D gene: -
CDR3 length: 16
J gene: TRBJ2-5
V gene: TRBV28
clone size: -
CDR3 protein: CASSFPPGGYQETQYF
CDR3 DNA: TGTGCCAGCAGTTTCCCCCCAGGGGGGTACCAAGAGACCCAGTACTTC

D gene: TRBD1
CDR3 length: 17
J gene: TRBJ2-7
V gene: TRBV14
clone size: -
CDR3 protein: CASSQGHGQDIYYEQYF
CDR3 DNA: TGTGCCAGCAGCCAAGGGCACGGACAGGACATCTACTACGAGCAGTACTTC

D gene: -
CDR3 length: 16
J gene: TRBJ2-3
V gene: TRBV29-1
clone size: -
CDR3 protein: CSVVPRVVGKTDTQYF
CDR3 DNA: TGCAGCGTTGTCCCGAGGGTCGTAGGGAAAACAGATACGCAGTATTTT

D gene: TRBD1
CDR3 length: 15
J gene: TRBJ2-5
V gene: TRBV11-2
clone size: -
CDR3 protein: CASSLVIQGEETQYF
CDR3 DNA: TGTGCCAGCAGCTTAGTTATTCAGGGGGAGGAGACCCAGTACTTC

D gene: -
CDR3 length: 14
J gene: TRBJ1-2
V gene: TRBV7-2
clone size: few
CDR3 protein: CASSLKYRDDGYTF
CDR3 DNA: TGTGCCAGCAGCTTAAAATACAGGGATGATGGCTACACCTTC

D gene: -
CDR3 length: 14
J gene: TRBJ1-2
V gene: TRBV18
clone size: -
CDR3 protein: CASSAGEANYGYTF
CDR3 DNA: TGTGCCAGCTCAGCGGGAGAAGCTAACTATGGCTACACCTTC

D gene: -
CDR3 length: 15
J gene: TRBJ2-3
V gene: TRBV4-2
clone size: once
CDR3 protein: CASSQDSQFTDTQYF
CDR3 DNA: TGTGCCAGCAGCCAAGATTCGCAGTTCACAGATACGCAGTATTTT

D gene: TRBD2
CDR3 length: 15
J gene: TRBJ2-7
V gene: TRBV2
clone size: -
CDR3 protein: CASSVAGGNSYEQYF
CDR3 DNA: TGTGCCAGCAGTGTCGCGGGGGGGAACTCCTACGAGCAGTACTTC

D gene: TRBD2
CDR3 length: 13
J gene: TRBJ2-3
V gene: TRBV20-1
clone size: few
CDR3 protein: CSWKRGGTDTQYF
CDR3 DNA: TGCAGCTGGAAGCGGGGGGGGACAGATACGCAGTATTTT

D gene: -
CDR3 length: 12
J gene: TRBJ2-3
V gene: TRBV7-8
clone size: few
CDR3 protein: CASSFGPNTQYF
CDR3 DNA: TGTGCCAGCAGCTTCGGACCGAATACGCAGTATTTT

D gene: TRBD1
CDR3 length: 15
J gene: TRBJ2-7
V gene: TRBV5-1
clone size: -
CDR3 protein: CASSFMGQDSYERYF
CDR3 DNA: TGCGCCAGCAGCTTTATGGGACAGGACTCCTACGAGCGGTACTTC

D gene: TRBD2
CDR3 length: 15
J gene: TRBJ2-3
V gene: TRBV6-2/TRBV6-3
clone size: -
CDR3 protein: CASNGLLAGINTQYF
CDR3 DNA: TGTGCCAGCAATGGTTTACTAGCGGGGATAAATACGCAGTATTTT

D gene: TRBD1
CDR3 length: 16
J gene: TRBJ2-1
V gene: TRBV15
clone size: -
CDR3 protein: CATNPGQGSSYNEQFF
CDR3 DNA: TGTGCCACCAACCCGGGACAGGGGAGCTCCTACAATGAGCAGTTCTTC

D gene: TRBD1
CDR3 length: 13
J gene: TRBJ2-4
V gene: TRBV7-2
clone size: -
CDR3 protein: CASSFRDSYIQYF
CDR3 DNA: TGTGCCAGCAGCTTTCGGGACAGTTACATTCAGTACTTC

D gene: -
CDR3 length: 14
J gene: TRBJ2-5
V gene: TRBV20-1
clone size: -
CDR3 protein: CSARGDTGLETQYF
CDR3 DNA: TGCAGTGCTAGAGGAGATACGGGGCTGGAGACCCAGTACTTC

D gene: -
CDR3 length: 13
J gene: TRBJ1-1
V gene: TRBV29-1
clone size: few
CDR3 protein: CSVGLQGNTEAFF
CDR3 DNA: TGCAGCGTTGGCTTACAGGGGAACACTGAAGCTTTCTTT

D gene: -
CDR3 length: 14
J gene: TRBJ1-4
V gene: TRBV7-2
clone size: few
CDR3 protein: CASRIQGSGEKLFF
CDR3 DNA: TGTGCCAGCAGAATACAGGGTTCTGGTGAAAAACTGTTTTTT

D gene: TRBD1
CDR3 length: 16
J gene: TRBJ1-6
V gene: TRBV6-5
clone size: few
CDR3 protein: CASSYSTDRDRSPLHF
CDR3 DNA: TGTGCCAGCAGTTACTCGACAGACAGGGATCGCTCACCCCTCCACTTT

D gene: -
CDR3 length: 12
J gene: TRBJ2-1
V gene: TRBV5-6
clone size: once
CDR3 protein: CASSWQFYEQFF
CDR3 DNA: TGTGCCAGCAGCTGGCAGTTCTATGAGCAGTTCTTC

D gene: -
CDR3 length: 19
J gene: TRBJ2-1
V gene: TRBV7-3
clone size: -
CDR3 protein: CASSLAHLEGGAHPNEQFF
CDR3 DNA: TGTGCCAGCAGCTTAGCCCACCTTGAAGGGGGGGCCCACCCCAATGAGCAGTTCTTC

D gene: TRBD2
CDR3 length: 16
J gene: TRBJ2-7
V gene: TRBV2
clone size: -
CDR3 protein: CASRATNAGGPYEQYF
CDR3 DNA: TGTGCCAGCAGGGCGACTAATGCGGGGGGACCCTACGAGCAGTACTTC

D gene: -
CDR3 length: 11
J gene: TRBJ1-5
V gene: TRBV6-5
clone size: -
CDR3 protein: CASGYNSAQHF
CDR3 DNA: TGTGCCAGCGGGTATAATAGTGCCCAGCATTTT

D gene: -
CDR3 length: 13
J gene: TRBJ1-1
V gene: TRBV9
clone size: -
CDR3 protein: CASSVARDGEAFF
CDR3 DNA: TGTGCCAGCAGCGTAGCTAGGGATGGTGAAGCTTTCTTT

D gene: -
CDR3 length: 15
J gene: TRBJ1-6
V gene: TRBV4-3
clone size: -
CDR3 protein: CASSQDAPRTSSLHF
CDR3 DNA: TGCGCCAGCAGCCAAGATGCGCCCCGGACATCGTCCCTCCACTTT

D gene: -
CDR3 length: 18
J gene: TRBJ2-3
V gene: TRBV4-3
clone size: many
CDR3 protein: CASSQVAGGRSSTDTQYF
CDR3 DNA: TGCGCCAGCAGCCAAGTGGCCGGGGGAAGAAGTAGCACAGATACGCAGTATTTT

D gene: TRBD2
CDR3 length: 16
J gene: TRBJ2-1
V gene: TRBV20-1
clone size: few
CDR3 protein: CSARLGGGGRVNEQFF
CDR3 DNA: TGCAGTGCTAGACTCGGCGGGGGAGGTAGGGTAAATGAGCAGTTCTTC

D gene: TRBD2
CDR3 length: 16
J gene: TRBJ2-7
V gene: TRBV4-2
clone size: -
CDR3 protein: CASSQVAGGSAYEQYF
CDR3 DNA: TGTGCCAGCAGCCAAGTAGCGGGGGGCTCAGCCTACGAGCAGTACTTC

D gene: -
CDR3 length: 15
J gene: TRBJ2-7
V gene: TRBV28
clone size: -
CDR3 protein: CASSLAGLRINEQYF
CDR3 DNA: TGTGCCAGCAGTTTGGCCGGACTGAGAATCAACGAGCAGTACTTC

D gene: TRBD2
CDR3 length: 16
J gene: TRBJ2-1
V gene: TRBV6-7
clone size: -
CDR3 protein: CASSYNSGGRHNGQFF
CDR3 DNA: TGTGCCAGCAGTTACAATAGCGGGGGGCGACACAATGGGCAGTTCTTC

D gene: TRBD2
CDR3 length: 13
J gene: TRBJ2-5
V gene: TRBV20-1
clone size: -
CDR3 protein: CSAGLGGGETQYF
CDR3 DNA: TGCAGTGCGGGACTAGGGGGTGGGGAGACCCAGTACTTC

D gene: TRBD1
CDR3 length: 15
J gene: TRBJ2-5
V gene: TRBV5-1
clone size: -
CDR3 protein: CASSGGQGALETQYF
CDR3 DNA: TGCGCCAGCAGCGGAGGACAGGGGGCTTTAGAGACCCAGTACTTC

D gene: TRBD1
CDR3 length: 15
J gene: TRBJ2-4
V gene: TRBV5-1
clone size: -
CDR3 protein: CASSWTGTEYNEQYF
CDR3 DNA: TGCGCCAGCAGCTGGACCGGGACAGAATACAATGAGCAGTACTTC

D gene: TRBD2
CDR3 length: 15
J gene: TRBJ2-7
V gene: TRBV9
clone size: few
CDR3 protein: CASSMGLAGSYEQYF
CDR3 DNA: TGTGCCAGCAGCATGGGACTAGCGGGATCCTACGAGCAGTACTTC

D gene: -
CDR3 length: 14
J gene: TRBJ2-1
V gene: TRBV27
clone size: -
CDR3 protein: CASSSRVSYNEQFF
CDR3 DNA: TGTGCCAGCAGCTCGAGGGTATCCTACAATGAGCAGTTCTTC

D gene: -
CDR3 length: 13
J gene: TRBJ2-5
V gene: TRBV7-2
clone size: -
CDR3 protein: CASSFAGQETRYF
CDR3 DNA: TGTGCCAGCAGCTTTGCGGGGCAAGAGACCCGGTACTTC

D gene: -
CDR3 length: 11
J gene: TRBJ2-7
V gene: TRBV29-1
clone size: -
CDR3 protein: CSGGFSYEQYF
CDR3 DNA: TGCAGCGGCGGATTTTCCTACGAGCAGTACTTC

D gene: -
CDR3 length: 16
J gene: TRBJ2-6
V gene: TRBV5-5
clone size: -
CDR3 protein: CASSLAVNSGANVLTF
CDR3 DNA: TGTGCCAGCAGCTTGGCCGTCAACTCTGGGGCCAACGTCCTGACTTTC

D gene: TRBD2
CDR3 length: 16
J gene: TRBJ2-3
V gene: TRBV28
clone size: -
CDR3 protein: CASSRTGTSDPDTQYF
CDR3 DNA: TGTGCCAGCAGTCGGACCGGGACTAGCGATCCAGATACGCAGTATTTT

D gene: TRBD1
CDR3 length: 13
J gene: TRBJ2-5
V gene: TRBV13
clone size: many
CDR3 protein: CASSLPGGETQYF
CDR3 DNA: TGTGCCAGCAGCTTACCAGGGGGAGAGACCCAGTACTTC

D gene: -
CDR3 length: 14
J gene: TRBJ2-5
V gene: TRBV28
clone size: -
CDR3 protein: CASSLSGEGETQYF
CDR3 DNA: TGTGCCAGCAGTTTATCAGGGGAAGGGGAGACCCAGTACTTC

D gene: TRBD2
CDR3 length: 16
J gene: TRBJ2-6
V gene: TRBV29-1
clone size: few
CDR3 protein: CSVEREGSSGANVLTF
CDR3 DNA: TGCAGCGTTGAAAGGGAGGGGAGCTCTGGGGCCAACGTCCTGACTTTC

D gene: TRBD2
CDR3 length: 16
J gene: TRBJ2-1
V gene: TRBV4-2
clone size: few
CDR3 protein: CASSQERGGLYNEQFF
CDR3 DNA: TGTGCCAGCAGCCAAGAACGGGGGGGCCTCTACAATGAGCAGTTCTTC

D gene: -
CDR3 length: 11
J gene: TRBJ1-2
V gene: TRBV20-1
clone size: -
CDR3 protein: CSARGLYGYTF
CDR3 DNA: TGCAGTGCCAGAGGACTTTATGGCTACACCTTC

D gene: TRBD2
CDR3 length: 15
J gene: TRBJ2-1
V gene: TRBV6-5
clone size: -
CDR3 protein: CASSPSGRAVGEQFF
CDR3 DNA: TGTGCCAGCAGTCCGAGCGGGAGGGCCGTCGGGGAGCAGTTCTTC

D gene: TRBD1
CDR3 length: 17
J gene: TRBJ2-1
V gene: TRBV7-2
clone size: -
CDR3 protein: CASSSSGGAYTYNEQFF
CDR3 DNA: TGTGCCAGCAGCTCGTCAGGGGGCGCGTATACCTACAATGAGCAGTTCTTC

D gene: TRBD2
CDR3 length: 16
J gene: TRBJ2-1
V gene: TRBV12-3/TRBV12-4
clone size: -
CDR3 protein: CASNIGGSNSYNEQFF
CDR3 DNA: TGTGCCAGCAACATCGGGGGGTCAAACTCCTACAATGAGCAGTTCTTC